The T cell receptor (beta chain) described here comes from a study of shared clonotypes between healthy human individuals. This CDR3 comprises 16 residues. V shed 1 base and J 1 base; nucleotides not matched to a gene: 3. Germline values: CDR1 SGHDT, CDR2 YYEEEE. Terminally differentiated effector memory CD45RA+ cells were excluded by CCR7 positive selection of CD45RO-negative cells. The data were produced by immunoSEQ multiplex PCR, yet TCRdb's version contains in-frame clones alone and is incomplete. The top ten clones hold more than 0.95% of a sample with about 2 million clones, about 95% of them seen once.

Sequenced input: naive CD8+ T cells sorted from blood. This chain uses TRBV5-6 with TRBJ2-2; 8 bases fit TRBD2. The source is a young man in good health. CDR3 region: CASSLLAGMNTGELFF. CDR3 DNA sequence: TGTGCCAGCAGCTTGTTAGCGGGGATGAACACCGGGGAGCTGTTTTTT.